A selection of T cell receptor beta chains follows, all from one sample in a study of Graves' ophthalmopathy and Graves' hyperthyroidism. TCRdb recomputed calls from the multiplex PCR reads with MiXCR, one row per CDR3 protein. The profile shows about 1.2 million distinct CDR3 sequences, about 35% of them singletons. The specimen sequenced was peripheral blood or thyroid tissue (not recorded which). Source of these receptors: an adult man with Graves' hyperthyroidism. The conserved cysteine and the conserved F or W are not part of the CDR3 here. Fields, in order: V gene, CDR3 protein.

v_call: TRBV19
cdr3_aa: ASSNRGANVLT

v_call: TRBV29-1
cdr3_aa: SVIVLNYGYT

v_call: TRBV7-9
cdr3_aa: ASSSIPFIGGYT

v_call: TRBV6-5
cdr3_aa: ASSDPLKRQNTEAF

v_call: TRBV5-1
cdr3_aa: ASSVGGDSNQPQH

v_call: TRBV7-8
cdr3_aa: ASSSDNRGTYEQY

v_call: TRBV6-6
cdr3_aa: ASRRTGSSHTEAF

v_call: TRBV9
cdr3_aa: ASSTHPETQY

v_call: TRBV29-1
cdr3_aa: SVKGRGNYGYT

v_call: TRBV7-3
cdr3_aa: ASSLSVSTVLTF

v_call: TRBV7-8
cdr3_aa: ASSLGRRTSGHSYEQY

v_call: TRBV29-1
cdr3_aa: SAYREPYEQY

v_call: TRBV5-5
cdr3_aa: ASSLLQGEWSSGEAF

v_call: TRBV3-1
cdr3_aa: ASSQVWGTEAF

v_call: TRBV12-3/TRBV12-4
cdr3_aa: ASSYWGEGEKLF

v_call: TRBV6-6
cdr3_aa: ASSKQGETQY

v_call: TRBV29-1
cdr3_aa: SGRLGEQY

v_call: TRBV5-1
cdr3_aa: ASSQLGPISEFSEQY

v_call: TRBV4-3
cdr3_aa: ASSQDLLAGDTETQY

v_call: TRBV5-5
cdr3_aa: ASSPTAAGELF

v_call: TRBV2
cdr3_aa: ASSSSGQGRFSPLH

v_call: TRBV10-3
cdr3_aa: AISEGTGREKLF

v_call: TRBV7-8
cdr3_aa: ASSPYRSGNTIY

v_call: TRBV29-1
cdr3_aa: SVEDRGGTALAYVLT

v_call: TRBV20-1
cdr3_aa: SAREKARNYGYT

v_call: TRBV5-6
cdr3_aa: ASSLSGVGELF

v_call: TRBV13
cdr3_aa: ASSLFPGSSGNTIY

v_call: TRBV15
cdr3_aa: TTSRPQGGETQY

v_call: TRBV7-9
cdr3_aa: AALDQGPYNSPLH

v_call: TRBV5-1
cdr3_aa: ASRAEPWGYT

v_call: TRBV20-1
cdr3_aa: SARGHEQY

v_call: TRBV4-2
cdr3_aa: ASSRTLTSSGELF

v_call: TRBV2
cdr3_aa: ASILGVSGNTIY

v_call: TRBV7-9
cdr3_aa: ASSLDVGGLGYT